This is a list of T cell receptor beta chains from one sample in a study of shared clonotypes between healthy human individuals. Profiled with immunoSEQ multiplex PCR; TCRdb holds only in-frame clones, not every one. The data hold approximately 2.5 million clones, with 90% to 95% observed a single time. The source material was naive CD4+ T cells from PBMCs. The receptors were gathered from a man aged 18 to 35 in good health. Some clones in this sample may be carry-over from other donors' samples. CDR3s include the opening cysteine and the closing phenylalanine or tryptophan. Fields, in order: J gene, clone size, V gene, D gene, CDR3 protein, CDR3 DNA. The D gene is left open where the match is weak. Only part of the rows carry a size: once, few, many, or a class if the clone is expanded.

>TRBJ2-5|.|TRBV18|.
CASSPAGLETQYF
TGTGCCAGCTCACCAGCAGGGCTGGAGACCCAGTACTTC
>TRBJ2-7|.|TRBV18|.
CASSPLGAAQQYF
TGTGCCAGCTCACCATTAGGGGCGGCGCAGCAGTACTTC
>TRBJ2-2|.|TRBV5-1|.
CASARVGNRRELFF
TGCGCCAGCGCCCGGGTTGGTAATAGGCGGGAGCTGTTTTTT
>TRBJ1-6|.|TRBV30|.
CAWSDKLSSYNSPLHF
TGTGCCTGGAGTGACAAGCTGAGCTCCTATAATTCACCCCTCCACTTT
>TRBJ2-2|.|TRBV6-1|TRBD1
CASSRQGSTGELFF
TGTGCCAGCAGTCGACAGGGGAGCACCGGGGAGCTGTTTTTT
>TRBJ2-1|.|TRBV2|TRBD1
CASSDLGQGYNEQFF
TGTGCCAGCAGTGACTTGGGACAGGGCTACAATGAGCAGTTCTTC
>TRBJ2-1|.|TRBV4-2|.
CASSQEWGTSSYNEQFF
TGTGCCAGCAGCCAAGAGTGGGGGACCAGCTCCTACAATGAGCAGTTCTTC
>TRBJ1-4|.|TRBV27|.
CASSLSRGEKLFF
TGTGCCAGCAGTTTATCTCGGGGTGAAAAACTGTTTTTT
>TRBJ2-7|.|TRBV10-3|.
CAISTSGDEQYF
TGTGCCATCAGCACTTCGGGGGACGAGCAGTACTTC
>TRBJ1-2|.|TRBV28|TRBD1
CASSLTLTGDYGYTF
TGTGCCAGCAGTTTAACCTTGACAGGGGACTATGGCTACACCTTC
>TRBJ2-1|.|TRBV19|.
CASRRSQSLEYNEQFF
TGTGCCAGTAGGAGGTCTCAATCATTAGAATACAATGAGCAGTTCTTC
>TRBJ2-5|.|TRBV28|.
CASRPGGAQETQYF
TGTGCCAGCAGACCCGGCGGGGCCCAAGAGACCCAGTACTTC
>TRBJ1-1|.|TRBV11-2|TRBD1
CASSLRGPEAFF
TGTGCCAGCAGCTTAAGGGGGCCTGAAGCTTTCTTT
>TRBJ1-1|.|TRBV28|.
CASSFGSQGNTEAFF
TGTGCCAGCAGTTTTGGGTCCCAGGGTAACACTGAAGCTTTCTTT
>TRBJ1-2|.|TRBV28|TRBD1
CATTSGTAYGGYTF
TGTGCCACCACCTCCGGGACAGCCTACGGCGGCTACACCTTC
>TRBJ2-7|.|TRBV6-5|.
CASSPPTRGLF
TGTGCCAGCAGTCCCCCGACTCGGGGCCTTTTC
>TRBJ2-7|once|TRBV11-2|.
CASSVPLYEQYF
TGTGCCAGCAGCGTTCCCCTCTACGAGCAGTACTTC
>TRBJ2-7|few|TRBV27|.
CASSFFLYEQYF
TGTGCCAGCAGTTTCTTCCTGTACGAGCAGTACTTC
>TRBJ2-7|.|TRBV18|.
CASSSDMLRVAYEQYF
TGTGCCAGCTCTTCGGACATGCTGAGAGTGGCCTACGAGCAGTACTTC
>TRBJ2-5|.|TRBV16|.
CASSQSKETQYF
TGTGCCAGCAGCCAATCGAAAGAGACCCAGTACTTC
>TRBJ2-7|.|TRBV5-1|.
CASSLVGQVDYEQYF
TGCGCCAGCAGCTTGGTAGGCCAGGTTGACTACGAGCAGTACTTC
>TRBJ2-5|.|TRBV5-1|.
CASSLSGGRTQETQYF
TGCGCCAGCAGCCTAAGTGGGGGGAGGACTCAAGAGACCCAGTACTTC
>TRBJ1-1|once|TRBV29-1|.
CSVAVGGNTEAFF
TGCAGCGTTGCTGTCGGCGGGAACACTGAAGCTTTCTTT
>TRBJ2-7|.|TRBV6-5|.
CASREVGVSGYEQYF
TGCGCCAGCAGGGAGGTAGGGGTATCGGGCTACGAGCAGTACTTC
>TRBJ2-7|.|TRBV11-2|.
CASSPRGGGTYEQYF
TGTGCCAGCAGCCCGAGGGGTGGAGGAACCTACGAGCAGTACTTC
>TRBJ2-1|.|TRBV28|.
CASSLLGGGRYNEQFF
TGTGCCAGCAGTTTATTAGGGGGGGGACGCTACAATGAGCAGTTCTTC
>TRBJ2-2|.|TRBV28|.
CASSLAVPTGELFF
TGTGCCAGCAGTTTAGCAGTACCCACCGGGGAGCTGTTTTTT
>TRBJ1-2|.|TRBV2|.
CASSERGQLNYGYTF
TGTGCCAGCAGTGAACGGGGTCAGTTAAACTATGGCTACACCTTC
>TRBJ2-3|.|TRBV27|.
CASSSPVSSTDTQYF
TGTGCCAGCAGTTCCCCTGTGTCAAGCACAGATACGCAGTATTTT
>TRBJ2-7|once|TRBV28|TRBD2
CASRRPGRGGNEQYF
TGTGCCAGCAGGCGCCCCGGGAGGGGGGGGAACGAGCAGTACTTC
>TRBJ2-7|few|TRBV5-1|TRBD1
CASSLGDRFYEQYF
TGCGCCAGCAGCTTGGGGGACAGATTCTACGAGCAGTACTTC
>TRBJ2-3|.|TRBV6-1|TRBD2
CASIPGGSPDTQYF
TGTGCCAGCATCCCGGGCGGGAGCCCAGATACGCAGTATTTT
>TRBJ1-6|.|TRBV28|TRBD1
CASSSDRGSPLHF
TGTGCCAGCAGCTCCGACAGGGGCTCACCCCTCCACTTT
>TRBJ2-5|.|TRBV10-3|.
CAISGGLQETQYF
TGTGCCATCAGTGGGGGACTGCAAGAGACCCAGTACTTC
>TRBJ2-1|.|TRBV19|TRBD2
CASRPLAGESHEQFF
TGTGCCAGTAGACCCCTAGCGGGAGAGTCTCATGAGCAGTTCTTC
>TRBJ1-3|.|TRBV29-1|.
CSVESRFPSSGNTIYF
TGCAGCGTTGAAAGTAGATTCCCTTCCTCTGGAAACACCATATATTTT
>TRBJ2-1|.|TRBV28|TRBD2
CASSLWAGGGGSSYNEQFF
TGTGCCAGCAGTTTATGGGCGGGAGGCGGCGGGAGCTCCTACAATGAGCAGTTCTTC
>TRBJ1-5|.|TRBV7-6|.
CASSLAAYSNQPQHF
TGTGCCAGCAGCTTAGCCGCATATAGCAATCAGCCCCAGCATTTT
>TRBJ2-7|.|TRBV7-3|TRBD1
CASGHRGPYEQYF
TGTGCCAGCGGACACAGGGGTCCCTACGAGCAGTACTTC
>TRBJ2-1|.|TRBV28|.
CASSFSGGEQFF
TGTGCCAGCAGTTTTTCGGGTGGTGAGCAGTTCTTC
>TRBJ2-7|.|TRBV5-1|TRBD2
CASSSREVSEQYF
TGCGCCAGCAGCTCCCGGGAGGTCTCCGAGCAGTACTTC